The clone carrying this T cell receptor (beta chain) is a singleton in its sample. Its antigen is currently unknown. Vbeta (60) and Jbeta (13) primers were used in the PCR. Method: immunoSEQ multiplex PCR; TCRdb's copy keeps in-frame clones and lacks some. The sample has under 300,000 clones, about 83% seen once. The data were taken from a study of cytomegalovirus exposure and HLA in healthy donors. Study details: Early released data comprised around 79 million unique TCRs from HLA-typed donors.

After removal of 1 base from V and 4 bases from J, the junction contained 5 bases not matched to a gene. The CDR3 loop spans 16 amino acids. From germline, CDR1 is MDHEN and CDR2 SYDVKM. Regarding the study as a whole: Links to common viral pathogens appeared, in a later analysis, for several of the most significant clusters. TCR association rates varied by HLA locus in a later analysis, with DRB1 highest and HLA-C lowest. TRBV6-2, TRBV6-3 and some other V segments were excluded as indistinguishable.

This sequence originates from a woman aged 35 to 49 in good health and CMV-seropositive. J is TRBJ2-7 and V is TRBV28; 12 bases are shared with TRBD1. Source material: PBMCs. The CDR3 here is CASSLSGTGGQYEQYF. Here the CDR3 DNA reads TGTGCCAGCAGTTTATCCGGGACAGGGGGCCAATACGAGCAGTACTTC.